The following is a T cell receptor beta chain sequence with its context. Its target is unknown. This record comes from a study of CD8 T cells in ankylosing spondylitis. TCRdb used MiXCR to reprocess the 5' RACE reads, holding one entry per CDR3 protein. The sample includes about 170,000 distinct CDR3 sequences, approximately 20% seen only once; the top ten take approximately 7.6%. The junction had 11 bases not matched to a gene; V was cut back by 4 bases and J by 3 bases. This CDR3 has 15 amino acids. Germline assignment: CDR1 DFQATT and CDR2 SNEGSKA (reference sequence). Study-wide findings and caveats: From matched ankylosing spondylitis synovial fluid, disease-linked clones were reportedly recovered at significantly enriched levels.

This TCR was sampled from a male donor with ankylosing spondylitis or in good health (not recorded which). Input material: blood, either unsorted or a sorted T cell fraction (not recorded which). This sequence joins TRBV20-1 and TRBJ2-7; 8 bases agree with TRBD1. CDR3 DNA sequence: TGCAGTGCTAAGACAGGGGAAAGGGTCTTCTACGAGCAGTACTTC. This codes for CSAKTGERVFYEQYF.